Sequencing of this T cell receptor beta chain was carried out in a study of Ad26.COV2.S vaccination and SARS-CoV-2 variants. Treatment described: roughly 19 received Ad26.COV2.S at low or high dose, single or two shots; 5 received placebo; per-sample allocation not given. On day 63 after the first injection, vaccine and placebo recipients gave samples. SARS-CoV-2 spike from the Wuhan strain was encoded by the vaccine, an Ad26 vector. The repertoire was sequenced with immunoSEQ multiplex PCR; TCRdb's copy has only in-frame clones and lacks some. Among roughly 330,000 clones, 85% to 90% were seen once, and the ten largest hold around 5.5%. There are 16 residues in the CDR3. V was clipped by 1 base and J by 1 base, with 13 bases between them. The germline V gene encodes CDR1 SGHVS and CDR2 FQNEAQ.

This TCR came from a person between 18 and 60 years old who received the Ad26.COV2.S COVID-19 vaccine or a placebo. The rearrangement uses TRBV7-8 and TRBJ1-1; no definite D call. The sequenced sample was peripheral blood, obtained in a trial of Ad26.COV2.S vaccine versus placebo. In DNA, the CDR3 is TGTGCCAGCAGCTTAGTAGGACTGAGCTCGAACACTGAAGCTTTCTTT. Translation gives CASSLVGLSSNTEAFF.